The clone carrying this T cell receptor beta chain was detected once. Antigen specificity is unknown. Investigators profiled TCR beta VDJ and CDR3 from genomic DNA template. TCRdb re-derived calls from the reads in MiXCR, one entry per CDR3 protein. The table has about 190,000 distinct CDR3 sequences, about half seen once. This entry comes from a study of CD8+CD57+ T cells in acquired aplastic anemia. Study-level information: Reads per healthy sample averaged about 10.8 million (CD4+) and 11 million to 14 million (CD8+).

The CDR3 sequence is 15 residues long. The germline V and J ends were trimmed by 0 bases and 0 bases, with 8 bases remaining between them. Per germline, CDR1 MGHRA and CDR2 YSYEKL. Study outcomes and limitations: Patients had twenty-nine CD8+ CDR3 sequences in common with controls (the shared set).

The receptor was derived from a human donor in good health, serving as a control. The rearrangement links TRBV4-1 to TRBJ1-2; no reliable D call. What was sequenced was sorted CD4+, CD8+, or CD8+CD57+ T cells (not recorded which) from PBMCs. CDR3 nucleotides: TGCGCCAGCAGCCAAGATCGGGGAGCTAACTATGGCTACACCTTC. Translation gives CASSQDRGANYGYTF.